Following are 12 T cell receptor beta chains from one sample sequenced in a study of T cells in Graves' hyperthyroidism and ophthalmopathy. Using RNA transcripts as the source, TCR beta CDR3 regions were amplified. The HTBI primer set was used in a first-round RT-PCR of the TCR CDR3. In TCRdb, the multiplex PCR reads were re-called with MiXCR into one record per CDR3 protein. The data contain fewer than 650,000 distinct CDR3 sequences, approximately 15% of them seen just once; the ten biggest clones take up almost 6%. Sample: blood. The receptors stem from a woman aged 30 to 39 with Graves' hyperthyroidism that later progressed to Graves' ophthalmopathy.

This clonotype was counted ten times or more. This chain links TRBV7-9 with TRBJ2-3; a weak D match, TRBD2 (5 bases). CDR3 length: 14 amino acids. V lost 3 bases to trimming and J lost 4 bases, with 11 bases between them. Germline V lookup: CDR1 SEHNR, CDR2 FQNEAQ (reference sequence). The CDR3 sequence is CASSFSGMADTQYF. The CDR3, as DNA: TGTGCCAGCAGCTTCTCCGGGATGGCAGATACGCAGTATTTT.

V and J are TRBV5-1 and TRBJ2-2; D is perhaps TRBD1 or TRBD2 (5 bases each). Germline V CDR1 and CDR2: SGHRS, YFSETQ. The CDR3 runs to 17 residues. Trimming removed 4 bases from V and 0 bases from J, with 16 bases in between. The CDR3 sequence: CASSRYVGTANTGELFF. CDR3 nucleotides: TGCGCCAGCAGCAGATACGTCGGGACGGCGAACACCGGGGAGCTGTTTTTT.

This clonotype was seen only a few times. V is TRBV5-6 and J is TRBJ1-2, with D maybe TRBD1 (5 bases). CDR1 SGHDT and CDR2 YYEEEE come from the germline V gene. The CDR3 consists of 13 residues. The V end lost 2 bases, the J end lost 6 bases, and 11 bases lay between the germline ends. The DNA of the CDR3 is TGTGCCAGCAGCTTAATCGACAGTGATGGCTACACCTTC. Translation gives CASSLIDSDGYTF.

This clonotype was observed a few times. The chain links TRBV7-9 to TRBJ2-3; D tentatively fits TRBD1 or TRBD2 (5 bases each). The length of the CDR3 is 12 residues. The ends were cut back, 5 bases at V and 8 bases at J, with 11 bases in the middle. Per the germline V gene, CDR1 is SEHNR and CDR2 is FQNEAQ (reference sequence). The CDR3 coding sequence is TGTGCCAGCAGCCTGGGGACGGGTACGCAGTATTTT. Its protein product is CASSLGTGTQYF. Supplemented by reference TRBV7-9 and TRBJ2-3, the full variable domain reads DTGVSQNPRHKITKRGQNVTFRCDPISEHNRLYWYRQTLGQGPEFLTYFQNEAQLEKSRLLSDRFSAERPKGSFSTLEIQRTEQGDSAMYLCASSLGTGTQYFGPGTRLTVL.

In its sample, this clonotype was seen many times. The J gene is TRBJ1-1, the V gene TRBV29-1, with unresolved D. The ends were cut back, 3 bases at V and 0 bases at J, with 8 bases in the middle. The CDR3 loop spans 13 amino acids. Looked up from germline, CDR1 is SQVTM and CDR2 is ANQGSEA. The CDR3 DNA reads as TGCAGCGTTGACGAGCGTATGAACACTGAAGCTTTCTTT. Translated, it gives CSVDERMNTEAFF.

J is TRBJ1-6 and V is TRBV20-1; D gene uncertain. The V and J ends lost 4 bases and 8 bases respectively, with 12 bases between them. The CDR3 covers 13 residues. The V gene's germline CDR1 is DFQATT and CDR2 SNEGSKA (reference sequence). The CDR3 region is CSAIPETDSPLHF. CDR3 in DNA: TGCAGTGCTATACCGGAAACCGATTCACCCCTCCACTTT.

This clonotype was found many times. The J gene is TRBJ2-3, the V gene TRBV19; 7 bases agree with TRBD2. The CDR3 covers 16 residues. Germline CDR1 and CDR2: LNHDA and SQIVND (reference sequence). J was trimmed by 6 bases and V by 5 bases; bases with no gene match: 14. CDR3 DNA sequence: TGTGCCAGTAGTCCCGGCAGCGGGAACACGAGGGATACGCAGTATTTT. It translates to CASSPGSGNTRDTQYF.

This clonotype was detected many times. The J gene is TRBJ1-2, the V gene TRBV20-1, with 10 bases matching TRBD1. The V gene end was trimmed by 5 bases and the J gene end by 8 bases; junction bases not matched to a gene: 11. Germline V gives CDR1 DFQATT, CDR2 SNEGSKA (reference sequence). The length of the CDR3 is 14 residues. The CDR3 is CSAGGQGTVFGYTF. Written as DNA, the CDR3 is TGCAGTGCTGGGGGACAGGGGACGGTGTTCGGCTACACCTTC.

This clonotype has at least ten counts. The chain carries TRBV7-9 and TRBJ2-7; possibly TRBD1 for D (5 bases). CDR1 and CDR2 (germline): SEHNR, FQNEAQ (reference sequence). The V and J ends lost 5 bases and 3 bases respectively, with 14 bases between them. The CDR3 totals 14 residues. CDR3 nucleotide sequence: TGTGCCAGCAGCCGTTTGACAGCTAGCTACGAGCAGTACTTC. Translated: CASSRLTASYEQYF.

This clonotype was observed at least ten times. The J gene is TRBJ2-5, the V gene TRBV6-2 or TRBV6-3; D gene unclear. The CDR3 totals 12 residues. CDR1 and CDR2 from the germline V gene are MNHEY and SVGEGT. Trimming took 7 bases from V and 5 from J, leaving 11 bases between them. CDR3 amino acids: CASTPGEETQYF. The CDR3 coding sequence is TGTGCCAGCACTCCGGGCGAGGAGACCCAGTACTTC.

This clonotype was counted between two and nine times. The V gene is TRBV7-3, the J gene TRBJ2-3; 13 nucleotides line up with TRBD2. Germline assignment: CDR1 SGHTA and CDR2 FQGTGA. The CDR3 has 20 residues. V lost 0 bases to trimming and J lost 3 bases; unmatched junction nucleotides: 12. CDR3 in amino acids: CASSLTPELAGGPGTDTQYF. The CDR3 DNA is TGTGCCAGCAGCTTAACCCCCGAACTAGCGGGAGGGCCAGGGACAGATACGCAGTATTTT.

The CDR3 sequence is CASSIGTEQSPQHF. The CDR3 nucleotides read TGTGCCAGTAGTATCGGGACGGAGCAATCGCCCCAGCATTTT. The gene calls are TRBV19 and TRBJ1-5; TRBD1 is a possible D gene (5 bases). The CDR3 runs 14 residues. Trimming took 3 bases from V and 9 from J, leaving 15 bases between them. Germline V gene lookup returns CDR1 LNHDA and CDR2 SQIVND (reference sequence).